This TCR beta chain was recorded in a study of vaccination and CD4 T cells after COVID-19. The Oncomine TCR Beta short-read assay sequenced DNA from cultured CD4+ T cells. TCRdb called the PCR reads again in MiXCR, with one record for every CDR3 protein. The data hold 7,800 or so distinct CDR3 sequences, with about half observed a single time. Treatment here: approximately nine-day PBMC culture with coronavirus spike peptide pools or control peptides (ViraFEST assay). This clonotype was counted between two and nine times. Its matching antigen is unknown. This CDR3 contains 19 residues. The V gene's germline CDR1 is WNHNN and CDR2 SYGVQD (reference sequence). The J segment lost 4 bases and the V segment lost 2 bases, leaving 12 bases of the junction unmatched.

Sequencing was performed on CD4+ T cells from blood, cultured in vitro. The sequence was obtained from a human donor who had recovered from COVID-19. The genes are TRBV10-1 and TRBJ2-2; 11 bases fit TRBD2. In nucleotides, the CDR3 is TGCGCCAGCAGTGAGCTCCGGCTAGCGGGAGGCCTGATCACCGGGGAGCTGTTTTTT. This translates into CASSELRLAGGLITGELFF.